These 28 T cell receptor beta chains originate from one sample sequenced in a study of T-cell reconstitution after alpha-beta-depleted transplantation in children. The authors prepared the TCRbeta library with unique molecular identifiers. TCRdb ran MiXCR on the PCR reads and lists one entry per CDR3 protein. The table records around 680,000 distinct CDR3 sequences, 16% of them present only once. The material was PBMCs from the stem cell graft donor, obtained from the stem cell graft. The receptors shown here come from a human donor who donated a stem cell graft to a child with acute myeloid leukemia.

This clonotype has more than one count but fewer than ten. The chain has TRBV12-3 or TRBV12-4 and TRBJ1-2; weak D call: TRBD1 (5 bases). This CDR3 contains 13 residues. The V end was cut by 6 bases, the J end by 1 base, with 9 bases between. The CDR3 here is CASSYRINYGYTF. The CDR3 coding sequence is TGTGCCAGCAGCTACAGGATTAACTATGGCTACACCTTC.

The gene calls are TRBV12-3 or TRBV12-4 and TRBJ1-1; perhaps TRBD1 as D (6 bases). Trimming removed 3 bases from V and 3 bases from J, with 14 bases in between. This CDR3 region has 15 residues. The CDR3 sequence: CASSFSRDTYTEAFF. CDR3 DNA: TGTGCCAGCAGTTTTAGCCGGGACACTTACACTGAAGCTTTCTTT.

This clonotype was found many times. The chain employs TRBV25-1 and TRBJ2-7, with D unclear. V lost 1 base and J lost 9, with 13 bases in between. This CDR3 comprises 13 residues. In germline, CDR1 is MGHDK, CDR2 SYGVNS. The CDR3 protein is CASSEFPQIAQYV. The CDR3 DNA sequence: TGTGCCAGCAGTGAATTTCCCCAGATTGCGCAGTACGTC.

The V call is TRBV20-1, the J call TRBJ2-3; 10 bases line up with TRBD2. Germline loops: CDR1 DFQATT, CDR2 SNEGSKA (reference sequence). The J segment lost 5 bases and the V segment lost 6 bases, leaving 8 bases of the junction unmatched. The CDR3 is 14 residues long. CDR3 sequence: CSAPKRGGRDTQYF. CDR3 nucleotides: TGCAGTGCCCCGAAGCGGGGGGGCCGAGATACGCAGTATTTT.

This clonotype has at least ten counts. The chain links TRBV7-9 to TRBJ2-3; D call uncertain. Germline V gives CDR1 SEHNR, CDR2 FQNEAQ (reference sequence). The germline V and J ends were trimmed by 5 bases and 5 bases, with 5 bases remaining between them. This CDR3 has 11 residues. The CDR3 region is CASSGQDTQYF. The CDR3, as DNA: TGTGCCAGCAGCGGCCAAGATACGCAGTATTTT.

A few counts support this clonotype. The rearrangement links TRBV28 to TRBJ2-3; D is ambiguous. Germline CDR1 MDHEN, CDR2 SYDVKM. The CDR3 totals 15 residues. V was clipped by 3 bases and J by 0 bases, with 10 bases between them. The CDR3 coding sequence is TGTGCCAGCAGTTTTGCGGAAACTAGCACAGATACGCAGTATTTT. Encoded protein: CASSFAETSTDTQYF.

This clonotype was observed a few times. The gene calls are TRBV6-1 and TRBJ2-1, with D perhaps TRBD2 (5 bases). V was cut by 5 bases and J by 2 bases, with 13 bases left in between. The CDR3 contains 15 residues. Germline V gives CDR1 MNHNS, CDR2 SASEGT. The CDR3 nucleotides read TGTGCCAGCAGTCTCCTAAGCGGAACCTACAATGAGCAGTTCTTC. As protein: CASSLLSGTYNEQFF.

This clonotype was counted only a few times. The chain uses TRBV5-1 and TRBJ2-5; 12 bases line up with TRBD1. Germline V gives CDR1 SGHRS, CDR2 YFSETQ. The CDR3 consists of 15 residues. With V trimmed by 5 bases and J by 0 bases, 2 bases remained unmatched. CDR3 coding DNA: TGCGCCAGCAGGGGGACAGGGGGCGACCAAGAGACCCAGTACTTC. Translating gives CASRGTGGDQETQYF.

Ten or more counts support this clonotype. CDR3 nucleotides: TGTGCCAGCACCCCCGGACTGATCATGAACACTGAAGCTTTCTTT. It yields the protein CASTPGLIMNTEAFF. The chain combines TRBV12-3 or TRBV12-4 with TRBJ1-1; D is unclear. The V and J ends lost 7 bases and 0 bases respectively, with 15 bases between them. The CDR3 consists of 15 residues.

This clonotype was seen at least ten times. This chain uses TRBV29-1 with TRBJ2-7, with 10 positions matching TRBD2. CDR1 and CDR2 from the germline V gene are SQVTM and ANQGSEA. This CDR3 comprises 14 residues. With 3 bases clipped from V and 3 bases from J, the junction kept 5 bases outside the gene matches. The CDR3, as DNA: TGCAGCGTTGAGCTAGCGGGGGACCGCTACGAGCAGTACTTC. Translated, it gives CSVELAGDRYEQYF.

There are many counts of this clonotype. The J gene is TRBJ1-1, the V gene TRBV20-1; D not certain. Germline V lookup: CDR1 DFQATT, CDR2 SNEGSKA (reference sequence). The V end lost 7 bases, the J end lost 11 bases, and 17 bases lay between the germline ends. There are 11 residues in the CDR3. Here the CDR3 DNA reads TGCAGTGTTTACGAAGCCCCTTTGGCTTTCTTT. This gives the protein CSVYEAPLAFF.

The table lists this clonotype with a few counts. This rearrangement joins TRBV7-9 to TRBJ2-3, with 7 bases identical to TRBD2. The CDR3 extends over 15 amino acids. Germline values: CDR1 SEHNR, CDR2 FQNEAQ (reference sequence). V shed 5 bases, J shed 8 bases, and the junction held 13 bases outside the gene matches. Here the CDR3 DNA reads TGTGCCAGCAGCGGGGCCGGGACCCCGGGGGGTACGCAGTATTTT. It translates to CASSGAGTPGGTQYF.

This clonotype came up a few times. The chain is built from TRBV4-3 and TRBJ2-5; tentative D call: TRBD2 (5 bases). CDR3 length: 15 amino acids. CDR1 and CDR2 from the germline V gene are LGHNA and YSLEER. Trimming stripped 0 bases from V and 5 bases from J, with 13 bases between. The CDR3 nucleotides read TGCGCCAGCAGCCAAGACAGGAACCGAGGGGAGACCCAGTACTTC. Its protein is CASSQDRNRGETQYF.

This chain joins TRBV7-3 and TRBJ2-3; D tentatively reads TRBD1 or TRBD2 (5 bases each). Trimming cost V 5 bases and J 6 bases, with 18 bases left between them. The CDR3 has 15 residues. Germline V gene data show CDR1 as SGHTA and CDR2 as FQGTGA. In DNA, the CDR3 is TGTGCCAGCAGCCCCAGCCAGGGAGTATGGGATACGCAGTATTTT. Encoded protein: CASSPSQGVWDTQYF.

This clonotype was counted many times. This chain links TRBV6-1 with TRBJ1-5; D is possibly TRBD1 (5 bases). The ends were cut back, 5 bases at V and 3 bases at J, with 23 bases in the middle. CDR3 size: 18 residues. In germline, CDR1 is MNHNS, CDR2 SASEGT. The DNA for the CDR3 is TGTGCCAGCAGTCAACATGGCGATCCACAGGTTCTCAATCAGCCCCAGCATTTT. Amino acids: CASSQHGDPQVLNQPQHF.

The chain uses TRBV11-2 and TRBJ2-5, with 10 bases matching TRBD2. V lost 2 bases, J lost 2 bases, and 5 bases stayed unmatched. Germline V gene lookup returns CDR1 SGHAT and CDR2 FQNNGV. This CDR3 comprises 16 residues. The CDR3: CASSLSVAGGQETQYF. For the CDR3, the DNA is TGTGCCAGCAGCTTAAGTGTAGCGGGGGGTCAAGAGACCCAGTACTTC.

This clonotype was seen many times. This chain joins TRBV13 and TRBJ2-7, with 7 positions matching TRBD1. Germline V gene data show CDR1 as PRHDT and CDR2 as FYEKMQ (reference sequence). J was trimmed by 7 bases and V by 4 bases; bases with no gene match: 10. CDR3 length equals 14 residues. The CDR3 nucleotides are TGTGCCAGCAGCTCCCAGTCGACAGGGTTTGAGCAGTACGTC. Its translation: CASSSQSTGFEQYV.

This clonotype was counted a few times. The chain carries TRBV20-1 and TRBJ1-1; no clear D. CDR3 size: 17 residues. With 1 base removed from V and 0 bases from J, the gap between germline ends came to 18 bases. Looked up from germline, CDR1 is DFQATT and CDR2 is SNEGSKA (reference sequence). In DNA form, the CDR3 reads TGCAGTGCTAGAGCGGTTAGGAGGGCTGGTGTGAACACTGAAGCTTTCTTT. Protein: CSARAVRRAGVNTEAFF.

The chain has TRBV7-8 and TRBJ2-3; 8 positions match TRBD2. The V and J ends lost 7 bases and 0 bases, in that order; junction bases with no gene match: 3. CDR1 is SGHVS and CDR2 is FQNEAQ in the germline V gene. The CDR3 consists of 14 residues. CDR3 coding DNA: TGTGCCAGCAAGGCGGGGGGCAGCACAGATACGCAGTATTTT. Its protein is CASKAGGSTDTQYF.

The sample holds many counts of this clonotype. This chain uses TRBV20-1 with TRBJ2-5, with D perhaps TRBD2 (6 bases). Trimming shortened V by 3 bases and J by 6 bases, and 20 bases separated the two germline ends. This CDR3 region has 15 residues. Per the germline V gene, CDR1 is DFQATT and CDR2 is SNEGSKA (reference sequence). Here the CDR3 reads CSASGVGTGRQTQYF. CDR3 DNA: TGCAGTGCTAGTGGAGTTGGTACTGGGAGGCAGACCCAGTACTTC.

This clonotype was found many times. The V gene is TRBV12-3 or TRBV12-4, the J gene TRBJ2-7, with D possibly being TRBD1 or TRBD2 (5 bases each). Between the trimmed V and J ends, which lost 8 bases and 5 bases, there was a span of 13 bases. The length of the CDR3 is 12 residues. The CDR3 sequence is CASVGENDEQYF. CDR3 sequence (DNA): TGTGCCAGCGTGGGGGAGAACGACGAGCAGTACTTC.

This clonotype was observed many times. The gene calls are TRBV29-1 and TRBJ1-1, with D tentatively TRBD1 (6 bases). The germline V and J ends were trimmed by 6 bases and 2 bases, with 13 bases remaining between them. Germline CDR1 reads SQVTM; CDR2 reads ANQGSEA. CDR3 size: 13 residues. The DNA of the CDR3 is TGCAGCGTGGGAGCGGACAGCAACACTGAAGCTTTCTTT. Translation: CSVGADSNTEAFF.

V gene TRBV20-1 combines with J gene TRBJ2-5; 10 positions agree with TRBD2. This CDR3 has 15 amino acids. Unmatched junction bases numbered 6, after V lost 0 bases and J lost 5 bases. CDR1 and CDR2 from the germline V gene are DFQATT and SNEGSKA (reference sequence). The CDR3 sequence is CSARDQASGGETQYF. The CDR3 nucleotides are TGCAGTGCTAGAGATCAGGCTAGCGGGGGTGAGACCCAGTACTTC.

In its sample, this clonotype was seen a few times. V usage is TRBV10-3 and J usage is TRBJ1-2; D gene unclear. This CDR3 has 12 residues. CDR1 and CDR2 from the germline V gene are ENHRY and SYGVKD. Trimming cost V 2 bases and J 7 bases, with 8 bases left between them. CDR3 residues: CAISEGSSGYTF. CDR3 DNA: TGTGCCATCAGTGAGGGCAGCTCTGGCTACACCTTC.

This clonotype occurred many times. The chain couples TRBV24-1 to TRBJ1-2; tentatively, D is TRBD1 (6 bases). The germline CDR1 and CDR2 sequences are KGHDR and SFDVKD. The V gene lost 3 bases and the J gene lost 8 bases, with 15 bases spanning the gap. The CDR3 sequence is 14 residues long. CDR3 sequence (DNA): TGTGCCACCAGTGATACAGGGCTTGAAGGCGGCTACACCTTC. It encodes CATSDTGLEGGYTF.

This clonotype was seen only a few times. The V gene is TRBV12-3 or TRBV12-4, the J gene TRBJ1-4, with D uncertain. Trimming removed 7 bases at V and 7 bases at J, with 16 bases between. The CDR3 spans 14 residues. The CDR3 region is CASNPGLESEKLFF. In nucleotides, the CDR3 is TGTGCCAGCAACCCTGGACTTGAGTCTGAAAAACTGTTTTTT.

The sample holds many counts of this clonotype. The genes are TRBV29-1 and TRBJ2-3; D unresolved. Germline CDR1 SQVTM, CDR2 ANQGSEA. The length of the CDR3 is 15 residues. V shed 4 bases and J shed 2 bases, with 16 bases lying between them. The CDR3 protein is CSVGRASAYTDTQYF. Here the CDR3 DNA reads TGCAGCGTTGGAAGGGCCAGCGCCTACACAGATACGCAGTATTTT.

This clonotype has only a few counts. This rearrangement joins TRBV5-1 to TRBJ1-5; D remains unclear. The CDR3 totals 16 residues. Germline loops: CDR1 SGHRS, CDR2 YFSETQ. V was trimmed by 0 bases and J by 3 bases, leaving 13 bases between them. CDR3 region: CASSLAPGVSNQPQHF. The CDR3 DNA follows: TGCGCCAGCAGCTTGGCCCCTGGAGTCTCCAATCAGCCCCAGCATTTT. Based on the CDR3 plus reference TRBV5-1 and TRBJ1-5, the full variable domain is KAGVTQTPRYLIKTRGQQVTLSCSPISGHRSVSWYQQTPGQGLQFLFEYFSETQRNKGNFPGRFSGRQFSNSRSEMNVSTLELGDSALYLCASSLAPGVSNQPQHFGDGTRLSIL.